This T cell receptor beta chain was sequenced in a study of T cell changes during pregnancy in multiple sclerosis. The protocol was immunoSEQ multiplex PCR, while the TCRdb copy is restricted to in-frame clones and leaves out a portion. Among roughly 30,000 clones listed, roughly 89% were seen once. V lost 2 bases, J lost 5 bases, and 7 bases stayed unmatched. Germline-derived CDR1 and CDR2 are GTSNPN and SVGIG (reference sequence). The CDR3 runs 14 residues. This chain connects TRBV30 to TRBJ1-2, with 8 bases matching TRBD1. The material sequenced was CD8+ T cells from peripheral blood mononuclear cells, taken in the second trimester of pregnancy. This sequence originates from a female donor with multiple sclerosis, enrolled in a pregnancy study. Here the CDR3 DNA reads TGTGCCTGGAGTCCCACAGGGGGGAGATATGGCTACACCTTC. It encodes CAWSPTGGRYGYTF.